Listed below are T cell receptor beta chains from one sample, sequenced in a study of T cell responses to AZD1222 COVID-19 vaccine. Assay: immunoSEQ multiplex PCR; the TCRdb copy retains only in-frame clones and omits some. The top ten hold around 24% of the sample, which has some 130,000 clones, about nine tenths seen once. This sample comprised peripheral blood, obtained on day 0 of AZD1222 vaccination. These receptors were obtained from an adult in good health. Each CDR3 is given with its conserved first and last residue. The order of the fields is D gene, clone size, J gene, V gene, CDR3 protein, CDR3 DNA. D genes are given only for firm matches. A clone size is listed for some rows: how often the clone was seen (once, few, many), or a class if it is expanded.

d_gene: .; abundance: once; j_gene: TRBJ2-7; v_gene: TRBV7-8; CDR3aa: CASSLVEGGEQYF; CDR3nt: TGTGCCAGCAGCTTAGTGGAGGGAGGCGAGCAGTACTTC
d_gene: .; abundance: .; j_gene: TRBJ2-7; v_gene: TRBV2; CDR3aa: CASSYPYEQYF; CDR3nt: TGTGCCAGCAGCTACCCCTACGAGCAGTACTTC
d_gene: .; abundance: few; j_gene: TRBJ1-5; v_gene: TRBV7-2; CDR3aa: CASSLVDSIGNQPQHF; CDR3nt: TGTGCCAGCAGCTTAGTCGACAGTATCGGCAATCAGCCCCAGCATTTT
d_gene: TRBD1; abundance: .; j_gene: TRBJ2-7; v_gene: TRBV6-1; CDR3aa: CASSGQTGDYEQYF; CDR3nt: TGTGCCAGCAGTGGGCAGACAGGGGACTACGAGCAGTACTTC
d_gene: .; abundance: .; j_gene: TRBJ1-2; v_gene: TRBV5-8; CDR3aa: CASTLAAYGYTF; CDR3nt: TGTGCCAGCACCCTGGCTGCCTATGGCTACACCTTC
d_gene: .; abundance: .; j_gene: TRBJ1-2; v_gene: TRBV18; CDR3aa: CASSQGMGDYGYTF; CDR3nt: TGTGCCAGCTCCCAGGGAATGGGTGACTATGGCTACACCTTC
d_gene: TRBD1; abundance: .; j_gene: TRBJ1-1; v_gene: TRBV2; CDR3aa: CASPMDRGSTEAFF; CDR3nt: TGTGCCAGCCCCATGGACAGGGGGAGCACTGAAGCTTTCTTT
d_gene: .; abundance: .; j_gene: TRBJ1-2; v_gene: TRBV7-6; CDR3aa: CASSRDSEGYGYTF; CDR3nt: TGTGCCAGCAGCAGAGACAGCGAAGGCTATGGCTACACCTTC
d_gene: .; abundance: .; j_gene: TRBJ2-3; v_gene: TRBV6-6; CDR3aa: CASSSPDSRTDTQYF; CDR3nt: TGTGCCAGCAGTTCCCCCGACAGCCGAACAGATACGCAGTATTTT
d_gene: .; abundance: .; j_gene: TRBJ2-2; v_gene: TRBV13; CDR3aa: CASSLVFNTGELFF; CDR3nt: TGTGCCAGCAGCTTGGTGTTTAACACCGGGGAGCTGTTTTTT
d_gene: TRBD2; abundance: once; j_gene: TRBJ2-3; v_gene: TRBV11-2; CDR3aa: CASTGGGGRTDTQYF; CDR3nt: TGTGCCAGCACCGGAGGCGGGGGGCGAACAGATACGCAGTATTTT
d_gene: TRBD1; abundance: .; j_gene: TRBJ2-1; v_gene: TRBV7-9; CDR3aa: CASSRRKTGTGGNEQFF; CDR3nt: TGTGCCAGCAGCCGAAGGAAAACCGGGACAGGGGGCAATGAGCAGTTCTTC
d_gene: .; abundance: once; j_gene: TRBJ1-1; v_gene: TRBV28; CDR3aa: CASSIRGGRNTEAFF; CDR3nt: TGTGCCAGCAGTATTAGGGGTGGGCGGAACACTGAAGCTTTCTTT
d_gene: .; abundance: .; j_gene: TRBJ1-5; v_gene: TRBV4-1; CDR3aa: CASRSHGSNQPQHF; CDR3nt: TGCGCCAGCAGATCGCACGGTAGCAATCAGCCCCAGCATTTT
d_gene: .; abundance: .; j_gene: TRBJ2-7; v_gene: TRBV11-3; CDR3aa: CASSRGQSSYEQYF; CDR3nt: TGTGCCAGCAGCCGGGGACAAAGCTCCTACGAGCAGTACTTC
d_gene: .; abundance: few; j_gene: TRBJ1-4; v_gene: TRBV2; CDR3aa: CASRGRATNEKLFF; CDR3nt: TGTGCCAGCAGGGGGAGGGCAACTAATGAAAAACTGTTTTTT
d_gene: .; abundance: .; j_gene: TRBJ2-2; v_gene: TRBV10-3; CDR3aa: CAISESPANTGELFF; CDR3nt: TGTGCCATCAGTGAGTCGCCGGCGAACACCGGGGAGCTGTTTTTT
d_gene: .; abundance: .; j_gene: TRBJ1-1; v_gene: TRBV28; CDR3aa: CASGALRPTEAFF; CDR3nt: TGTGCCAGCGGGGCCCTCAGACCGACTGAAGCTTTCTTT
d_gene: .; abundance: .; j_gene: TRBJ1-6; v_gene: TRBV2; CDR3aa: CASTPVAGSSPLHF; CDR3nt: TGTGCCAGCACCCCGGTTGCAGGGTCCTCACCCCTCCACTTT
d_gene: TRBD1; abundance: .; j_gene: TRBJ2-7; v_gene: TRBV28; CDR3aa: CASTHSWDRVTYEQYF; CDR3nt: TGTGCCAGCACCCACTCGTGGGACAGGGTTACCTACGAGCAGTACTTC
d_gene: TRBD2; abundance: .; j_gene: TRBJ2-3; v_gene: TRBV5-1; CDR3aa: CASSFARSSGGIRDTQYF; CDR3nt: TGCGCCAGCAGTTTCGCCCGCTCCAGCGGGGGGATAAGAGATACGCAGTATTTT
d_gene: TRBD1; abundance: .; j_gene: TRBJ1-5; v_gene: TRBV3-1/TRBV3-2; CDR3aa: CASSQEPGQLNQPQHF; CDR3nt: TGTGCCAGCAGCCAGGAGCCGGGACAGCTTAATCAGCCCCAGCATTTT
d_gene: .; abundance: .; j_gene: TRBJ1-1; v_gene: TRBV30; CDR3aa: CAWSKRGRMDTEAFF; CDR3nt: TGTGCCTGGAGTAAGAGGGGCAGAATGGACACTGAAGCTTTCTTT
d_gene: .; abundance: once; j_gene: TRBJ1-3; v_gene: TRBV28; CDR3aa: CASIGNTIYF; CDR3nt: TGTGCCAGCATTGGAAACACCATATATTTT
d_gene: .; abundance: .; j_gene: TRBJ1-1; v_gene: TRBV11-2; CDR3aa: CASSLDRRGATEAFF; CDR3nt: TGTGCCAGCAGCTTAGATAGGCGGGGGGCCACTGAAGCTTTCTTT
d_gene: .; abundance: once; j_gene: TRBJ1-3; v_gene: TRBV3-1/TRBV3-2; CDR3aa: CASSQKLSGNTIYF; CDR3nt: TGTGCCAGCAGCCAGAAGCTCTCTGGAAACACCATATATTTT
d_gene: .; abundance: .; j_gene: TRBJ1-1; v_gene: TRBV3-1/TRBV3-2; CDR3aa: CASSHTEKMNTEAFF; CDR3nt: TGTGCCAGCAGCCATACGGAAAAAATGAACACTGAAGCTTTCTTT
d_gene: .; abundance: few; j_gene: TRBJ1-1; v_gene: TRBV7-8; CDR3aa: CASSLARRVGTEAFF; CDR3nt: TGTGCCAGCAGCTTAGCGCGGAGGGTAGGCACTGAAGCTTTCTTT
d_gene: .; abundance: many; j_gene: TRBJ1-1; v_gene: TRBV20-1; CDR3aa: CSASFRDRTEAFF; CDR3nt: TGCAGTGCTAGTTTCAGGGACCGTACTGAAGCTTTCTTT
d_gene: TRBD1; abundance: .; j_gene: TRBJ1-2; v_gene: TRBV7-8; CDR3aa: CASSFLDRVYGYTF; CDR3nt: TGTGCCAGCAGCTTCCTGGACAGGGTCTATGGCTACACCTTC
d_gene: .; abundance: .; j_gene: TRBJ2-2; v_gene: TRBV30; CDR3aa: CAWSVGRHTGELFF; CDR3nt: TGTGCCTGGAGTGTGGGACGTCACACCGGGGAGCTGTTTTTT
d_gene: .; abundance: .; j_gene: TRBJ1-5; v_gene: TRBV19; CDR3aa: CASSIQDIEQPQHF; CDR3nt: TGTGCCAGTAGTATTCAGGACATTGAACAGCCCCAGCATTTT
d_gene: TRBD1; abundance: .; j_gene: TRBJ2-3; v_gene: TRBV28; CDR3aa: CASRATGGLTDTQYF; CDR3nt: TGTGCCAGCAGGGCGACAGGGGGCTTGACAGATACGCAGTATTTT
d_gene: .; abundance: .; j_gene: TRBJ1-5; v_gene: TRBV18; CDR3aa: CASSPSGYSNQPQHF; CDR3nt: TGTGCCAGCTCACCATCCGGGTATAGCAATCAGCCCCAGCATTTT
d_gene: .; abundance: .; j_gene: TRBJ1-1; v_gene: TRBV28; CDR3aa: CASILKGSAFF; CDR3nt: TGTGCCAGCATCCTGAAGGGTTCGGCTTTCTTT
d_gene: TRBD2; abundance: .; j_gene: TRBJ2-3; v_gene: TRBV10-1; CDR3aa: CASSGGAGEADTQYF; CDR3nt: TGCGCCAGCAGTGGGGGAGCGGGGGAGGCAGATACGCAGTATTTT
d_gene: .; abundance: .; j_gene: TRBJ2-7; v_gene: TRBV5-1; CDR3aa: CASSLGDSIYEQYF; CDR3nt: TGCGCCAGCAGCTTGGGGGACTCAATCTACGAGCAGTACTTC
d_gene: .; abundance: .; j_gene: TRBJ1-3; v_gene: TRBV7-2; CDR3aa: CASSLSGGSRNTIYF; CDR3nt: TGTGCCAGCAGTCTTTCCGGGGGATCTAGAAACACCATATATTTT
d_gene: .; abundance: .; j_gene: TRBJ1-2; v_gene: TRBV25-1; CDR3aa: CASSDPNSELAYGYTF; CDR3nt: TGTGCCAGCAGTGACCCAAATTCGGAGTTAGCCTATGGCTACACCTTC
d_gene: TRBD1; abundance: .; j_gene: TRBJ1-4; v_gene: TRBV7-9; CDR3aa: CASSQYGQGHNEKLFF; CDR3nt: TGTGCCAGCAGCCAGTATGGACAGGGCCATAATGAAAAACTGTTTTTT
d_gene: TRBD1; abundance: .; j_gene: TRBJ1-5; v_gene: TRBV6-1; CDR3aa: CASSGIQGQGLDRGNQPQHF; CDR3nt: TGTGCCAGCAGTGGGATCCAAGGACAGGGATTAGATCGAGGCAATCAGCCCCAGCATTTT
d_gene: .; abundance: .; j_gene: TRBJ2-3; v_gene: TRBV14; CDR3aa: CASRTLDGDADTQYF; CDR3nt: TGTGCCAGCAGAACGTTGGACGGGGATGCGGATACGCAGTATTTT
d_gene: TRBD1; abundance: once; j_gene: TRBJ1-1; v_gene: TRBV25-1; CDR3aa: CASTHGQGGTEAFF; CDR3nt: TGTGCCAGCACCCACGGACAGGGAGGAACTGAAGCTTTCTTT